A selection of T cell receptor beta chains follows, all from one sample in a study of OX40 agonist ivuxolimab in advanced cancers. TCRdb keeps only in-frame clones here, not all; method: immunoSEQ multiplex PCR. The data hold approximately 20,000 clones, with 84% observed a single time. The specimen was CD4+ or CD8+ T cells sorted from blood, collected in a trial of the OX40 agonist ivuxolimab. All receptors come from an adult with an advanced solid tumor such as melanoma, head and neck, liver or kidney cancer. The CDR3 runs from the conserved cysteine through the conserved F or W. A D gene is named only where the DNA matches it firmly. The size field is filled for only some rows; it gives once, few, many or a size class.

J,size,D,V,DNA,CDR3
TRBJ2-7,NA,NA,TRBV19,TGTGCCAGTAGTGAGAGTTTAGCCTACGAGCAGTACTTC,CASSESLAYEQYF
TRBJ2-1,NA,TRBD2,TRBV30,TGTGCCTGGAGTGTAGGGGGACTAGCGGGAGAGAATGAGCAGTTCTTC,CAWSVGGLAGENEQFF
TRBJ1-1,NA,NA,TRBV4-1,TGCGCCAGCAGCCAAGTTAGGTCAACCATGAACACTGAAGCTTTCTTT,CASSQVRSTMNTEAFF
TRBJ1-4,NA,NA,TRBV7-8,TGTGCCAGCGCGCAATCTTGGACTAATGAAAAACTGTTTTTT,CASAQSWTNEKLFF
TRBJ2-5,NA,TRBD1,TRBV7-2,TGTGCCAGCAGCGATCGACAGGGCCGGGAGACCCAGTACTTC,CASSDRQGRETQYF
TRBJ2-1,NA,NA,TRBV6-5,TGTGCCAGCAGCTCCGGGACATCCTACAATGAGCAGTTCTTC,CASSSGTSYNEQFF
TRBJ1-2,NA,NA,TRBV9,TGTGCCAGTAATCGGCAACAGGGAGGGGGTGACTATGGCTACACCTTC,CASNRQQGGGDYGYTF
TRBJ1-6,NA,NA,TRBV19,TGTGCCAGTAGTACCGCTTGGGGGGCAAGTTCACCCCTCCACTTT,CASSTAWGASSPLHF
TRBJ2-1,NA,TRBD1,TRBV6-1,TGTGCCAGCAGTGTCAACTACAGGGGAATTGAGCAGTTCTTC,CASSVNYRGIEQFF
TRBJ1-2,NA,NA,TRBV6-1,TGTGCCAGCAGTGAATCCGGCAGGCAAGCTTATGGCTACACCTTC,CASSESGRQAYGYTF
TRBJ2-2,NA,NA,TRBV10-3,TGTGCCATCAGATACTCACGAGACACCGGGGAGCTGTTTTTT,CAIRYSRDTGELFF
TRBJ2-2,NA,NA,TRBV11-1,TGTGCCAGCAGCTTAGGGGGCAGGGGCACCGGGGAGCTGTTTTTT,CASSLGGRGTGELFF
TRBJ2-1,NA,NA,TRBV28,TGTGCCAGCAGTGCCGGATACAATGAGCAGTTCTTC,CASSAGYNEQFF
TRBJ2-5,NA,NA,TRBV4-1,TGCGCCAGCAGCCAAGCCATGGAGACCCAGTACTTC,CASSQAMETQYF
TRBJ2-3,once,NA,TRBV7-9,TGTGCCAGCAGCTTAGATTCTCCGGCAGATACGCAGTATTTT,CASSLDSPADTQYF
TRBJ2-7,NA,TRBD2,TRBV6-5,TGTGCCAGCAGTTACGCCGCCGGGGGGTCCTACGAGCAGTACTTC,CASSYAAGGSYEQYF
TRBJ2-1,few,NA,TRBV4-1,TGCGCCAGCAGCCACGGACTCCTGGAGAAGCAGTTCTTC,CASSHGLLEKQFF
TRBJ2-1,once,NA,TRBV7-9,TGTGCCAGCAGCCCCTCTAGCGAGGGGGAGCAGTTCTTC,CASSPSSEGEQFF
TRBJ2-2,NA,TRBD1,TRBV30,TGTGCCTGGCGACAGGGATTCTTCACCGGGGAGCTGTTTTTT,CAWRQGFFTGELFF
TRBJ2-6,NA,TRBD1,TRBV18,TGTGCCAGCTCACCCTGGACAGGAGGCTCTGGGGCCAACGTCCTGACTTTC,CASSPWTGGSGANVLTF
TRBJ2-5,NA,NA,TRBV15,TGTGCCACCAGTCCCCTGATTCAAGAGACCCAGTACTTC,CATSPLIQETQYF
TRBJ2-7,NA,NA,TRBV5-4,TGTGCCAGCAGCCCCGGCGGGACAGCGCCCTACGAGCAGTACTTC,CASSPGGTAPYEQYF
TRBJ2-1,NA,NA,TRBV6-6,TGTGCCAGCAGCCAAGCGGAGGGCTCCTACAATGAGCAGTTCTTC,CASSQAEGSYNEQFF
TRBJ2-3,NA,NA,TRBV5-1,TGCGCCAGCAGCTTGCCGGGCGGAGCGAGCACAGATACGCAGTATTTT,CASSLPGGASTDTQYF
TRBJ1-1,NA,TRBD1,TRBV9,TGTGCCAGCAGCGTAGCCCCTGAGGGGGCCGGTGAAGCTTTCTTT,CASSVAPEGAGEAFF
TRBJ2-7,NA,NA,TRBV21-1,TGTGCCAGCAGCAACCGGGACAGGGGCTACGAGCAGTACTTC,CASSNRDRGYEQYF
TRBJ1-2,NA,TRBD1,TRBV10-3,TGTGCCATCAATTCTATATACAGGGGGCGAGGCTACACCTTC,CAINSIYRGRGYTF
TRBJ2-7,NA,NA,TRBV6-5,TGTGCCAGCACCGCCGGGTCCTACGAGCAGTACTTC,CASTAGSYEQYF
TRBJ2-5,NA,NA,TRBV2,TGTGCCAGCAGAACCGGGACGGTCCAAGAGACCCAGTACTTC,CASRTGTVQETQYF
TRBJ2-1,NA,TRBD2,TRBV5-1,TGCGCCAGCAGTAACGGGGGGGCGGAGGATGAGCAGTTCTTC,CASSNGGAEDEQFF
TRBJ2-7,few,TRBD2,TRBV7-9,TGTGCCAGCAGCTCACTCCTAGCGGGAGGGTTCTACGAGCAGTACTTC,CASSSLLAGGFYEQYF
TRBJ2-1,NA,NA,TRBV7-3,TGTGCCAGCAGCTTAGATCTAGTGCGGATCTTC,CASSLDLVRIF
TRBJ1-6,large,NA,TRBV4-1,TGCGCCAGCAGCCAAGATGGGGGGGCCCTCCACTTT,CASSQDGGALHF
TRBJ2-6,NA,NA,TRBV10-3,TGTGCCATCAGTCAGAGGAGCTCTGGGGCCAACGTCCTGACTTTC,CAISQRSSGANVLTF
TRBJ1-1,NA,NA,TRBV28,TGTGCCAGCAATGCCAGGGTCAAACCTGAAGCTTTCTTT,CASNARVKPEAFF
TRBJ2-7,NA,NA,TRBV7-2,TGTGCCAGCAGCTTAACGGGGGACGAGCAGTACTTC,CASSLTGDEQYF
TRBJ1-2,NA,NA,TRBV28,TGTGCCAGCAGTTTACCCGGGGTGGGGGGAGATGGCTACACCTTC,CASSLPGVGGDGYTF
TRBJ1-1,NA,NA,TRBV6-5,TGTGCCACCGTGGGACACTTTAACACTGAAGCTTTCTTT,CATVGHFNTEAFF
TRBJ2-7,once,TRBD1,TRBV10-3,TGTGCCACCCACCGGGACAGCTCCTACGAGCAGTACTTC,CATHRDSSYEQYF
TRBJ2-7,NA,NA,TRBV2,TGTGCCAGCACTGGACGAGGGAACCACGAGCAGTACTTC,CASTGRGNHEQYF